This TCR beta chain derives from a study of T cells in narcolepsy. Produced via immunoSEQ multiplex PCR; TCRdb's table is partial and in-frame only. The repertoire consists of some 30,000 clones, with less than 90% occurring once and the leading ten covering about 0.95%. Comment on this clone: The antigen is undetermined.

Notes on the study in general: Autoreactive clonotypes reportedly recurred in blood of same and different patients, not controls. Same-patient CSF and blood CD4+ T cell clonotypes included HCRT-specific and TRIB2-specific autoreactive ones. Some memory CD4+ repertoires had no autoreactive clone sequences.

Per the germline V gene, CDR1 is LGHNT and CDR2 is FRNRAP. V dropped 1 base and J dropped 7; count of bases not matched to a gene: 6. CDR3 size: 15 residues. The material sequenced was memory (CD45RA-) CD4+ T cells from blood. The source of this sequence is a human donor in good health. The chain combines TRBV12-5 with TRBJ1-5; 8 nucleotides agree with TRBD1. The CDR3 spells CASGLATGGRQPQHF. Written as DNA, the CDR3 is TGTGCTAGTGGTTTGGCAACAGGGGGAAGACAGCCCCAGCATTTT.